These 3 T cell receptor beta chains were all obtained from the same sample, sequenced in a study of T-cell memory formation after mild COVID-19 (dated by TCRdb to the early 2020s). The library was generated by 5' RACE. Sequencer: Illumina NovaSeq 6000. The raw public data were reprocessed by TCRdb itself: fastp quality trimming at Q25, MiXCR clonotype calling, in-frame beta chains only. For every CDR3 protein sequence, its rows merge into one entry that carries the most common genes and DNA. Present in this sample are about 560,000 distinct CDR3 sequences, 15% to 20% of which were seen just once. Less than 10% of the sample is in the top ten clones. Material for sequencing was PBMCs or a T cell subset sorted from them (not recorded which). These receptors were obtained from an adult woman who had mild COVID-19 (a few samples of this study predate the infection). The sample titles of this study are shuffled in the database, so cell type and time point are left out; the donor was told from shared clones.

V is TRBV5-6 and J is TRBJ1-4, with no clear D. The V gene lost 5 bases and the J gene lost 6 bases, with 17 bases spanning the gap. Per germline, CDR1 SGHDT and CDR2 YYEEEE. This CDR3 comprises 15 residues. As DNA, the CDR3 is TGTGCCAGCAGATCTGGAGGAGGGATCGATGAAAAACTGTTTTTT. This sequence encodes CASRSGGGIDEKLFF.

This clonotype appeared a few times. The chain employs TRBV11-2 and TRBJ2-7, with 10 bases that match TRBD1. Trimming cost V 1 base and J 9 bases; bases outside gene matches: 3. Germline CDR1 SGHAT, CDR2 FQNNGV. This CDR3 is 13 amino acids long. The CDR3 here is CASSLGQGAGQYF. As DNA, the CDR3 is TGTGCCAGCAGCTTAGGACAGGGGGCCGGGCAGTACTTC.

This sequence joins TRBV6-2 or TRBV6-3 and TRBJ2-1; D perhaps matches TRBD2 (5 bases). Germline V gene lookup returns CDR1 MNHEY and CDR2 SVGEGT. The CDR3 length is 18 residues. Between the trimmed V and J ends, which lost 2 bases and 0 bases, there was a span of 17 bases. The DNA for the CDR3 is TGTGCCAGCAGTTACGGAAGTCCTGGGCGGGCCTCCTACAATGAGCAGTTCTTC. It yields the protein CASSYGSPGRASYNEQFF.